Listed here is a single T cell receptor beta chain. Trimming took 4 bases from V and 6 from J; bases not matched to a gene: 3. CDR3 length equals 13 residues. These donors counted as nominally healthy when sampled, but unrecorded immune exposures were likely. The data originate from a study of cytomegalovirus exposure and HLA in healthy donors. The study ran its PCR with 60 Vbeta and 13 Jbeta primers. Some clones are missing from TCRdb's copy, which holds only in-frame ones; the method was immunoSEQ multiplex PCR. The sample has about 77,000 clones, about 79% seen once; the top ten hold around 7%. The clonotype comes from a woman aged 40 to 49 in good health and CMV-seronegative. Sequencing input: PBMCs. The chain carries TRBV6-7 and TRBJ2-1; TRBD2 agrees at 7 bases. TRBV6-7 is given ORF status, its function remaining uncertain. CDR3 DNA sequence: TGTGCCAGCAGTTGCGGGGGACCCAATGAGCAGTTCTTC. Translating it yields CASSCGGPNEQFF.